The following is a T cell receptor beta chain sequence with its context. The sample belongs to a study of blood T cell repertoires in COVID-19. The assay was immunoSEQ multiplex PCR, and TCRdb's table has in-frame clones only and misses some. The table has approximately 300,000 clones, 85% seen once. The CDR3 consists of 14 residues. Deletions cut 1 base from V and 5 bases from J, with 12 bases between. The germline CDR1 and CDR2 sequences are SGHNT and YYREEE (reference sequence). This chain uses TRBV5-4 with TRBJ2-5, with a possible D match to TRBD2 (5 bases). This clonotype was sampled from a woman under 40 who had been exposed to COVID-19. Sequenced sample: PBMCs or T cells enriched from blood (not recorded which). The CDR3 nucleotides read TGTGCCAGCAGCTTGAGTGAGGGTTGGGAGACCCAGTACTTC. It codes for CASSLSEGWETQYF.